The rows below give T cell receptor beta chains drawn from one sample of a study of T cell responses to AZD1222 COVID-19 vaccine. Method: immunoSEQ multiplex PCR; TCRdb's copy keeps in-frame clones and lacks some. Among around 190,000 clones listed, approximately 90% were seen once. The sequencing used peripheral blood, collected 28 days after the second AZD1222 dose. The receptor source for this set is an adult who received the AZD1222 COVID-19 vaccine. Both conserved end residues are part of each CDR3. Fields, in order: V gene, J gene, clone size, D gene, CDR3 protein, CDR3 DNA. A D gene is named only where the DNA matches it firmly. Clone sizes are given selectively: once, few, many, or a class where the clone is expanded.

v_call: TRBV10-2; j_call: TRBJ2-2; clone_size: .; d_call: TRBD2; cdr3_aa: CASSWDYSTGELFF; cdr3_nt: TGCGCCAGCAGCTGGGACTACTCCACCGGGGAGCTGTTTTTT
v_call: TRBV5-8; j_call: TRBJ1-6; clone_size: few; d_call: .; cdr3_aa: CASSLPGVISPLHF; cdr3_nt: TGTGCCAGCAGCTTGCCAGGGGTCATTTCACCCCTCCACTTT
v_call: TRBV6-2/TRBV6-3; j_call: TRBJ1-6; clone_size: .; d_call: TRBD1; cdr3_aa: CASSPSTGGGSPLHF; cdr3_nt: TGTGCCAGCAGTCCCTCGACAGGGGGCGGGTCACCCCTCCACTTT
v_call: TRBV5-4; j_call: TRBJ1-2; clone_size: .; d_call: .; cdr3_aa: CASSPSRVYNGYTF; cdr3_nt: TGTGCCAGCAGCCCGTCCAGGGTATATAATGGCTACACCTTC
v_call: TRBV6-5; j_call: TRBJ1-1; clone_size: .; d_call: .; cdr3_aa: CASSYGLYTEAFF; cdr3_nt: TGTGCCAGCAGTTACGGTCTGTACACTGAAGCTTTCTTT
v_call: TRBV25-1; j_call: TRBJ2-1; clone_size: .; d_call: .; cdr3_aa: CASSELNPTLSNEQFF; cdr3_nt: TGTGCCAGCAGTGAACTTAATCCCACCCTCTCCAATGAGCAGTTCTTC
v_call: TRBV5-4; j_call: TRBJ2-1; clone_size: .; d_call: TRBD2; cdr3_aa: CASSLEAGDDNEQFF; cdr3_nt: TGTGCCAGCAGCTTAGAAGCGGGGGACGACAATGAGCAGTTCTTC
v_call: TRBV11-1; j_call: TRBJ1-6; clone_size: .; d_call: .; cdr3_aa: CASSLTGGNSPLHF; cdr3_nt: TGTGCCAGCAGCTTGACAGGAGGGAATTCACCCCTCCACTTT
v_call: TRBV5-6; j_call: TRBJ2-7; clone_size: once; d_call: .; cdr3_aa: CASSPVGREQYF; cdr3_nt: TGTGCCAGCAGCCCCGTGGGCCGCGAGCAGTACTTC
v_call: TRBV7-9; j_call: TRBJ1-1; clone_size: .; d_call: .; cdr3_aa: CASSFTGPNTEAFF; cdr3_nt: TGTGCCAGCAGCTTTACGGGGCCGAACACTGAAGCTTTCTTT
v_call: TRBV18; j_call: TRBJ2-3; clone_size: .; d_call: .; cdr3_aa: CASSQYGTPWADTQYF; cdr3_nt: TGTGCCAGCTCACAGTACGGAACGCCTTGGGCAGATACGCAGTATTTT
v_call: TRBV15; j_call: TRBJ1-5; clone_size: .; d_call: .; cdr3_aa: CATREFGSNQPQHF; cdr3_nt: TGTGCCACCAGGGAATTCGGGAGCAATCAGCCCCAGCATTTT
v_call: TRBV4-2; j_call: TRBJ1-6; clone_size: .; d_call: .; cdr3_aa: CASSQVTAGANSPLHF; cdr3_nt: TGTGCCAGCAGCCAAGTAACGGCCGGGGCTAATTCACCCCTCCACTTT
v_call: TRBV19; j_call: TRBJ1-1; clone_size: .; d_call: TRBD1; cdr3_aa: CASSIEGTGISKAFF; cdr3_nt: TGTGCCAGTAGTATAGAGGGGACAGGGATATCTAAAGCTTTCTTT
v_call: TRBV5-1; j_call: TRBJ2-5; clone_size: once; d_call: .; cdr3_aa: CASSSPRGKETQYF; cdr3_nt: TGCGCCAGCAGCTCGCCCCGTGGTAAAGAGACCCAGTACTTC
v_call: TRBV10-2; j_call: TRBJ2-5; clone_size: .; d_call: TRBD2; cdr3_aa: CASRLVSSGIETQYF; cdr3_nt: TGCGCCAGCAGACTTGTATCTAGCGGGATAGAGACCCAGTACTTC
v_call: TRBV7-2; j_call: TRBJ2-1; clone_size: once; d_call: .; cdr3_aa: CASSKGLYQQFF; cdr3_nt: TGTGCCAGCAGCAAAGGGCTATATCAGCAGTTCTTC
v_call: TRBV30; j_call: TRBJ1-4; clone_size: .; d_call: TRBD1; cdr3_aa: CAWSFGRPGGQKLFF; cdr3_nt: TGTGCCTGGAGTTTCGGGAGGCCAGGGGGTCAGAAACTGTTTTTT
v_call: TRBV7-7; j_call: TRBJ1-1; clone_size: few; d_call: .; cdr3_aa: CASSPDPNTEAFF; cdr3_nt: TGTGCTAGCAGCCCCGATCCCAACACTGAAGCTTTCTTT
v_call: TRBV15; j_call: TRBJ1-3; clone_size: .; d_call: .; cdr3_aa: CATSRSRGERRGNTIYF; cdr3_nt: TGTGCCACCAGCAGAAGCCGGGGTGAGCGGAGAGGAAACACCATATATTTT
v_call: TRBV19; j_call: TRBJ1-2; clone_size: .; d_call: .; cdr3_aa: CASSMGQNYGYTF; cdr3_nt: TGTGCCAGTAGTATGGGCCAAAACTATGGCTACACCTTC
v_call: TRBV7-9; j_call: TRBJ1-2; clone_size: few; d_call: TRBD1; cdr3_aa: CASSLQGGTYGYTF; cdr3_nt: TGTGCCAGCAGCTTACAGGGGGGGACCTATGGCTACACCTTC
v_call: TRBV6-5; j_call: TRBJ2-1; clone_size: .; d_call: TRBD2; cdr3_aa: CASSYSLLAGTNEQFF; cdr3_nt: TGTGCCAGCAGTTACTCCCTCCTAGCGGGAACCAATGAGCAGTTCTTC
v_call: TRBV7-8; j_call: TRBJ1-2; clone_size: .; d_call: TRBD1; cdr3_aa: CASSLRAGTGAASSLYTF; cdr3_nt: TGTGCCAGCAGCTTAAGAGCCGGGACAGGGGCCGCCTCCTCGCTCTACACCTTC
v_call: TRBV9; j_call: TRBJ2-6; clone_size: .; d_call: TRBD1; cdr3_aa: CASSAEQGAGANVLTF; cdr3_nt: TGTGCCAGCAGCGCGGAACAGGGGGCTGGGGCCAACGTCCTGACTTTC
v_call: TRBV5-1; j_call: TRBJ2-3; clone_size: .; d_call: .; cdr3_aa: CASSVAGDTQYF; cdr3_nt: TGCGCCAGCAGCGTCGCAGGGGATACGCAGTATTTT
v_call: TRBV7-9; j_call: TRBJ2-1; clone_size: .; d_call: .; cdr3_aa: CASSPERSSYNEQFF; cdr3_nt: TGTGCCAGCAGCCCCGAACGGAGCTCCTACAATGAGCAGTTCTTC
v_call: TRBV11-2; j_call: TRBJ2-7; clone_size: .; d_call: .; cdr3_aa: CASSGAPKQYF; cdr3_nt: TGTGCCAGCAGCGGGGCCCCGAAGCAGTACTTC
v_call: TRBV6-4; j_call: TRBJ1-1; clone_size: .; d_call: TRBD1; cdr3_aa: CASSPQGYGTEAFF; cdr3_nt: TGTGCCAGCAGCCCACAGGGGTATGGCACTGAAGCTTTCTTT
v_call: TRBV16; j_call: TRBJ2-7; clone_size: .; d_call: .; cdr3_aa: CASSLFGTASYEQYF; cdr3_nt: TGTGCCAGCAGCCTCTTCGGGACGGCATCCTACGAGCAGTACTTC
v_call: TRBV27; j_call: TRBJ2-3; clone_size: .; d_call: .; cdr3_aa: CASSTLSTDTQYF; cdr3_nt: TGTGCCAGCAGTACCCTAAGCACAGATACGCAGTATTTT
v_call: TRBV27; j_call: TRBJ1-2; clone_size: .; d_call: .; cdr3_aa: CASSPPGHYGYTF; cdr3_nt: TGTGCCAGCAGTCCTCCGGGACATTATGGCTACACCTTC
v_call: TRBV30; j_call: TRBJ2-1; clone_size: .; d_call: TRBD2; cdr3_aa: CAGVGTSAYNEQFF; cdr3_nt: TGTGCCGGGGTGGGGACTAGTGCCTACAATGAGCAGTTCTTC
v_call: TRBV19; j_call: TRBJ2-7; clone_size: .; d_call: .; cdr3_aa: CASSNGPSYEQYF; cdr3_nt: TGTGCCAGTAGTAACGGGCCCTCCTACGAGCAGTACTTC
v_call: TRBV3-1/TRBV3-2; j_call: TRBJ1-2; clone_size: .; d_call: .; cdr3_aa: CASSQVVGSGYTF; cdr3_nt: TGTGCCAGCAGCCAAGTTGTGGGCTCTGGCTACACCTTC
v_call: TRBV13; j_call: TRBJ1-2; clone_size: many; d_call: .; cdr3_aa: CASSQRISNYGYTF; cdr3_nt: TGTGCCAGCAGCCAACGCATCTCGAACTATGGCTACACCTTC
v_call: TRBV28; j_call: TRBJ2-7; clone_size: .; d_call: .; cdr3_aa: CASSSGSSYEQYF; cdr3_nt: TGTGCCAGCAGTTCTGGGAGCTCCTACGAGCAGTACTTC
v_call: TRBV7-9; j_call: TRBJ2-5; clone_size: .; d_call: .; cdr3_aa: CASSLERGKETQYF; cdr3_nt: TGTGCCAGCAGCTTAGAGAGGGGCAAAGAGACCCAGTACTTC
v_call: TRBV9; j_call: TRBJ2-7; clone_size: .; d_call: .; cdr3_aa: CASSAQGRNEQYF; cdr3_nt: TGTGCCAGCAGCGCTCAGGGGCGGAACGAGCAGTACTTC
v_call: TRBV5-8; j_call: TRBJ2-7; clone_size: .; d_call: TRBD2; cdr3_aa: CASSLAREGPYYEQYF; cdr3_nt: TGTGCCAGCAGCTTGGCGCGGGAGGGCCCCTATTACGAGCAGTACTTC
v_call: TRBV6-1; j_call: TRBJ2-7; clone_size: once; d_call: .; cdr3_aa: CASSEARQGSYEQYF; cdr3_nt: TGTGCCAGCAGTGAAGCCCGGCAGGGCTCCTACGAGCAGTACTTC
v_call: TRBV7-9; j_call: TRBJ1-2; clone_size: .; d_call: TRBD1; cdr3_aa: CASSPDRKDYGYTF; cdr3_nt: TGTGCCAGCAGCCCGGACAGGAAGGACTATGGCTACACCTTC
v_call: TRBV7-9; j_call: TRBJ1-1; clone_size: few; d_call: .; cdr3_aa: CASSSPLDTEAFF; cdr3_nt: TGTGCCAGCAGCTCCCCTTTAGACACTGAAGCTTTCTTT
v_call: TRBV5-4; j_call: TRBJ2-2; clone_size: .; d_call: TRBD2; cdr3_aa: CASSSGGLNTGELFF; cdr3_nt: TGTGCCAGCAGCTCGGGGGGACTGAACACCGGGGAGCTGTTTTTT
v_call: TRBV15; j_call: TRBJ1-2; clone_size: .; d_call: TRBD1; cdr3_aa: CATSRDRGRFYGYTF; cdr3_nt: TGTGCCACCAGCAGAGACAGGGGGAGATTTTATGGCTACACCTTC
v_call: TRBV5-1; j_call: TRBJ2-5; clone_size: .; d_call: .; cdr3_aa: CASSLARGETQYF; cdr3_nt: TGCGCCAGCAGCTTGGCTAGGGGAGAGACCCAGTACTTC
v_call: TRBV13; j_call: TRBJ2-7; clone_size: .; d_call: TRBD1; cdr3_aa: CASSLAGQGSYEQYF; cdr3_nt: TGTGCCAGCAGCTTAGCTGGACAGGGATCCTACGAGCAGTACTTC
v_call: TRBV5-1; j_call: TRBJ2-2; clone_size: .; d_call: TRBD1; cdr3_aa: CASSWTENRGEDTGELFF; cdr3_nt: TGCGCCAGCAGCTGGACCGAGAACAGGGGGGAGGACACCGGGGAGCTGTTTTTT
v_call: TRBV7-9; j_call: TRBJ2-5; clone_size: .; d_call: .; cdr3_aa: CASSSPGVAGTQYF; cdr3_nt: TGTGCCAGCAGCTCCCCGGGGGTCGCAGGAACCCAGTACTTC
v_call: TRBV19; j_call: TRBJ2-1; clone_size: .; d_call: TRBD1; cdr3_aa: CASSIRTGNNEQFF; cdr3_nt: TGTGCCAGTAGTATAAGGACAGGAAACAATGAGCAGTTCTTC
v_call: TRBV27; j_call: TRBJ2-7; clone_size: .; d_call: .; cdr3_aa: CASSLSPGRYEQYF; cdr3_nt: TGTGCCAGCAGTTTATCGCCAGGGAGGTACGAGCAGTACTTC
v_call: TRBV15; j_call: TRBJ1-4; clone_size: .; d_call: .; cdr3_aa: CATSREKILATNEKLFF; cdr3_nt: TGTGCCACCAGCAGGGAAAAAATCCTAGCAACTAATGAAAAACTGTTTTTT
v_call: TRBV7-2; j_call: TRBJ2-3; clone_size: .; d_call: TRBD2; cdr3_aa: CASSLMSGGGPTDTQYF; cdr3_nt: TGTGCCAGCAGCTTAATGTCGGGGGGGGGCCCCACAGATACGCAGTATTTT